This T cell receptor beta chain is drawn from a study of blood T cells in healthy people across ages. The trim removed 7 bases at V and 7 bases at J, leaving 6 bases unmatched. Germline CDR1 and CDR2: SNHLY and FYNNEI. This CDR3 has 13 amino acids. Concerning this clonotype itself: Its antigen is unidentified.

Sample-barcoded 5' priming and a J-beta primer mix drove a second PCR of about 6 to 12 cycles. Every single cDNA molecule received a tag from a template-switch adaptor with 12 random nucleotides. TCRdb passed the 5' RACE reads through MiXCR, listing each CDR3 protein once. The sample has around 800,000 distinct CDR3 sequences, roughly 24% seen once. Study-level findings and limits: Naive T cell percentage showed a strong correlation with the diversity of TCR beta.

These sequences were also reported in another study, on T cells of mothers and their children. From that paper: Reads obtained per mother exceeded 9.5 million TCR beta CDR3 reads, with roughly 3 million obtained per child. Whether related or unrelated, pairs show similar shaping of TCR recombination output by thymic selection.

This receptor was identified in a boy aged 5 to 17 in good health. Sequenced sample: blood. The chain uses TRBV2 and TRBJ1-5, with 8 bases fitting TRBD1. CDR3: CASTLTGVQPQHF. The CDR3 region has the DNA TGTGCCAGCACCCTGACAGGGGTCCAGCCCCAGCATTTT.